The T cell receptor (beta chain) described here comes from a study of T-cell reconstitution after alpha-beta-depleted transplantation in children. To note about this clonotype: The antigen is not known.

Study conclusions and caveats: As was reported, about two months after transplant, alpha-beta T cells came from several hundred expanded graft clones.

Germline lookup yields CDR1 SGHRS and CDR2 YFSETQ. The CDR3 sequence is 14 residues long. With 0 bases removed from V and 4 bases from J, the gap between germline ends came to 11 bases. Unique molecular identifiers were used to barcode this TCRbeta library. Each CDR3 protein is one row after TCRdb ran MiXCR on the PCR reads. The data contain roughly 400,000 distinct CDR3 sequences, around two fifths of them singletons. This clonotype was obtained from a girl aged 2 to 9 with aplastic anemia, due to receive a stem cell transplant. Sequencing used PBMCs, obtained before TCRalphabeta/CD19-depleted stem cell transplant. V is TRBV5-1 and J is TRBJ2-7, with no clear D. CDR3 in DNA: TGCGCCAGCAGCTTGGCCTCGGTGACGTACGAGCAGTACTTC. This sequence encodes CASSLASVTYEQYF. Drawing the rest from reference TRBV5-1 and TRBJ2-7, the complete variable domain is KAGVTQTPRYLIKTRGQQVTLSCSPISGHRSVSWYQQTPGQGLQFLFEYFSETQRNKGNFPGRFSGRQFSNSRSEMNVSTLELGDSALYLCASSLASVTYEQYFGPGTRLTVT.